This paragraph reports one T cell receptor beta chain. This sample is drawn from a study of blood T cell repertoires in COVID-19. Study summary: The United States, Italy and Spain were the sources of the acute and convalescent COVID-19 samples.

With V trimmed by 0 bases and J by 1 base, 1 base remained unmatched. The CDR3 has 15 amino acids. The germline CDR1 and CDR2 sequences are MNHNS and SASEGT. In the original analysis: Quantification of nucleated cells was approximated via reference gene primer amplification. Sequencing used immunoSEQ multiplex PCR; TCRdb keeps in-frame clones, though not all of them. Clone size and the V and J calls come from that table; the DNA yielded D and trimming. The sample has about 39,000 clones; about 82% are singletons. The receptor comes from a man aged 60-69 years in a cohort sampled during active COVID-19. Sequencing was carried out using peripheral blood. The chain recombines TRBV6-1 with TRBJ2-7; 9 nucleotides match TRBD1. CDR3 sequence (DNA): TGTGCCAGCAGTGAAGCGGGACAGGGATCCTACGAGCAGTACTTC. This sequence encodes CASSEAGQGSYEQYF.